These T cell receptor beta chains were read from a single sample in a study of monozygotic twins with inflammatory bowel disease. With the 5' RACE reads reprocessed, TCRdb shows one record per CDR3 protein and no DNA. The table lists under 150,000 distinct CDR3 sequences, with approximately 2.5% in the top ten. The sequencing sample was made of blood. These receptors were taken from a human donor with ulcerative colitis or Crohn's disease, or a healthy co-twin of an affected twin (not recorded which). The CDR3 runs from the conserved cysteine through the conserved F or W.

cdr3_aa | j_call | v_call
CASSQDRIPGYEQYF | TRBJ2-7 | TRBV3-1
CASSGSGGSYNEQFF | TRBJ2-1 | TRBV6-2/TRBV6-3
CASMRNQAKNIQYF | TRBJ2-4 | TRBV12-3/TRBV12-4
CASSYQGTNEKLFF | TRBJ1-4 | TRBV6-5
CASSFGGQGNVYF | TRBJ2-3 | TRBV7-9
CASSQGTGTGYNEQFF | TRBJ2-1 | TRBV4-2
CSARGDRGSRNEQYF | TRBJ2-7 | TRBV20-1
CASSASSWVNEQFF | TRBJ2-1 | TRBV12-3/TRBV12-4
CSAPIRGAIVAFF | TRBJ1-1 | TRBV20-1
CASSRYLTSSSGNQPQHF | TRBJ1-5 | TRBV18
CASSQDAYRYNSPLHF | TRBJ1-6 | TRBV4-3
CASSLALVAGNTDTQYF | TRBJ2-3 | TRBV7-2
CASSLTGGDEQYF | TRBJ2-7 | TRBV5-1
CASSLARGLNTGELFF | TRBJ2-2 | TRBV7-2
CASSGDGATDTQYF | TRBJ2-3 | TRBV5-1
CASSPQKGTGELFF | TRBJ2-2 | TRBV18
CASSLPTGFYEQFF | TRBJ2-1 | TRBV7-9
CASASQRPTYNEQFF | TRBJ2-1 | TRBV27
CSGSGFKGAQKDTQYF | TRBJ2-3 | TRBV20-1
CASSSRRDTEAFF | TRBJ1-1 | TRBV7-3
CASSEGGQGLTGNTEAFF | TRBJ1-1 | TRBV6-1
CASSLELAGTGTQYF | TRBJ2-3 | TRBV7-2
CASSLVRLAGQHTYEQYF | TRBJ2-7 | TRBV27
CASSRGDFGSQPQHF | TRBJ1-5 | TRBV11-2
CASRRGGIDQPQHF | TRBJ1-5 | TRBV28
CASSRRPLAGDTQYF | TRBJ2-3 | TRBV18
CASSMGANVEEAQYF | TRBJ2-5 | TRBV11-1
CSVEGKTGVSTDTQYF | TRBJ2-3 | TRBV29-1
CAWRRRGPGNTIYF | TRBJ1-3 | TRBV30
CASSRDSGELFF | TRBJ2-2 | TRBV5-1
CSARSRAGTDTQYF | TRBJ2-3 | TRBV20-1
CASSYQRLGYTF | TRBJ1-2 | TRBV6-2/TRBV6-3
CASSGEGLSNQPQHF | TRBJ1-5 | TRBV6-1
CAWKGTRTTGELFF | TRBJ2-2 | TRBV30
CASSPRDRPNYGYTF | TRBJ1-2 | TRBV7-2
CASSVATGTDTQYF | TRBJ2-3 | TRBV9
CASRLTGEDEKLFF | TRBJ1-4 | TRBV5-6
CASNPTGMRAHEQYF | TRBJ2-7 | TRBV27
CSARWGWEDEQYF | TRBJ2-7 | TRBV20-1
CASSHVQQSSYNEQFF | TRBJ2-1 | TRBV3-1
CASSQELRNSPLHF | TRBJ1-6 | TRBV3-1
CASSRKDRVGGYTF | TRBJ1-2 | TRBV12-3/TRBV12-4
CASSLEVRSQNTEAFF | TRBJ1-1 | TRBV5-1
CASSLQGGTDTQYF | TRBJ2-3 | TRBV9
CASSFRRGQGYTGELFF | TRBJ2-2 | TRBV27
CASSQDRGPTDTQYF | TRBJ2-3 | TRBV4-3
CASSPGGANVLTF | TRBJ2-6 | TRBV5-1
CASSWTGTSYEQYF | TRBJ2-7 | TRBV6-6
CASSLAGAATNEKLFF | TRBJ1-4 | TRBV7-2
CASSFRTAVSSSYEQYF | TRBJ2-7 | TRBV12-3/TRBV12-4
CSSRGMETQYF | TRBJ2-5 | TRBV29-1
CASSPGRGGAYNEQFF | TRBJ2-1 | TRBV6-1